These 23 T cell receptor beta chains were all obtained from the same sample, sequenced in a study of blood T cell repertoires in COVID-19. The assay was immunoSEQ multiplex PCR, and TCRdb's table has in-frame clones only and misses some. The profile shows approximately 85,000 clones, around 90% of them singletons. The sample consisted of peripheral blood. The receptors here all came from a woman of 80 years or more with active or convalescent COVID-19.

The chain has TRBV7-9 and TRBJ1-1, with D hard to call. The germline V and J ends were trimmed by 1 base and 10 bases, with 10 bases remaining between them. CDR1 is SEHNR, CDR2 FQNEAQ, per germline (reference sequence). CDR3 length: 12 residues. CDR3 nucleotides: TGTGCCAGCAGCTTAGTCGGAGGGAGAGCTTTCTTT. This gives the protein CASSLVGGRAFF.

The CDR3: CASSMIGGVQETQYF. DNA for the CDR3: TGTGCCAGCAGCATGATAGGAGGAGTACAAGAGACCCAGTACTTC. J is TRBJ2-5 and V is TRBV5-6; D might be TRBD2 (5 bases). The V gene lost 4 bases and the J gene lost 2 bases, with 15 bases spanning the gap. CDR1 and CDR2 from the germline V gene are SGHDT and YYEEEE. The CDR3 loop spans 15 amino acids.

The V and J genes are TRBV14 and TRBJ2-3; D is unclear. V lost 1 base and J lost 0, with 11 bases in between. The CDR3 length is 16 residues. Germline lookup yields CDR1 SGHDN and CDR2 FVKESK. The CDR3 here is CASSQVGGSSTDTQYF. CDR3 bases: TGTGCCAGCAGCCAAGTCGGCGGCAGTAGCACAGATACGCAGTATTTT. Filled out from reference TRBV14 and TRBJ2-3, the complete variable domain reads EAGVTQFPSHSVIEKGQTVTLRCDPISGHDNLYWYRRVMGKEIKFLLHFVKESKQDESGMPNNRFLAERTGGTYSTLKVQPAELEDSGVYFCASSQVGGSSTDTQYFGPGTRLTVL.

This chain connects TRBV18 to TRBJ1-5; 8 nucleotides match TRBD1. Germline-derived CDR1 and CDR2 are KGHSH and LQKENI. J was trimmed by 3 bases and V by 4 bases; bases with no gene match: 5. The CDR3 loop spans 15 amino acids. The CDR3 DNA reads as TGTGCCAGCTCACGGTCAGGGGGCGACAATCAGCCCCAGCATTTT. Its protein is CASSRSGGDNQPQHF.

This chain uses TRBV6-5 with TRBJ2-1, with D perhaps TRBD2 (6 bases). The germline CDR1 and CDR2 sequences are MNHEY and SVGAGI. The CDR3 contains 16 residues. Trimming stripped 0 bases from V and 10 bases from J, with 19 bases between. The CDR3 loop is CASSYSREHPGSEQFF. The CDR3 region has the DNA TGTGCCAGCAGTTACTCCCGGGAGCACCCAGGGTCCGAGCAGTTCTTC.

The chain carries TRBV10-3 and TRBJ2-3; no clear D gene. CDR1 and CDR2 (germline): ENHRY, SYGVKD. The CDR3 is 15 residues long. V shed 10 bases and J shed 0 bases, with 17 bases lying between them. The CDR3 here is CATQPPGSSTDTQYF. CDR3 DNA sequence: TGTGCCACGCAGCCCCCGGGTTCTAGCACAGATACGCAGTATTTT.

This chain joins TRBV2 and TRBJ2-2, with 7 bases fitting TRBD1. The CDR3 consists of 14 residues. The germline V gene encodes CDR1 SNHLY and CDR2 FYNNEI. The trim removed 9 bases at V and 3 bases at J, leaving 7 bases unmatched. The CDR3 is CASYRDSDTGELFF. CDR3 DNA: TGTGCCAGTTACCGGGACAGTGACACCGGGGAGCTGTTTTTT.

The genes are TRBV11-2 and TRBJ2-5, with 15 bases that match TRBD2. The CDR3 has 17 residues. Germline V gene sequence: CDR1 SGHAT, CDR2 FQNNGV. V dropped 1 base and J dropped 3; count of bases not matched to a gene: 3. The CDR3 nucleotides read TGTGCCAGCAGCTTAGGTTGGACTAGCGGGAGGGAAGAGACCCAGTACTTC. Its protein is CASSLGWTSGREETQYF.

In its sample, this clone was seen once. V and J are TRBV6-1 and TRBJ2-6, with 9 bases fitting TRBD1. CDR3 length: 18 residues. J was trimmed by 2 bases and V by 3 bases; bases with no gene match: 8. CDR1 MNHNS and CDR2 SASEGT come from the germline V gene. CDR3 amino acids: CASSDRQGVSTGANVLTF. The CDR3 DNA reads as TGTGCCAGCAGTGATCGACAGGGGGTATCAACTGGGGCCAACGTCCTGACTTTC.

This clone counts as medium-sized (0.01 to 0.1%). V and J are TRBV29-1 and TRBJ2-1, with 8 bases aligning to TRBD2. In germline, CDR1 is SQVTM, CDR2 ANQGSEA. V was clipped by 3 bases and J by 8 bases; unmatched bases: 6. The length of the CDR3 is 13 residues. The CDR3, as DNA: TGCAGCGTTGATGGCGGGGGGTTGTATGAGCAGTTCTTC. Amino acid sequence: CSVDGGGLYEQFF.

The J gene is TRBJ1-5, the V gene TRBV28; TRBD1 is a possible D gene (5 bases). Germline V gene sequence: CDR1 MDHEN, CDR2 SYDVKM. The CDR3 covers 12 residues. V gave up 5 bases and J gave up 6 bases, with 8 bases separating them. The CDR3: CASSPRGQPQHF. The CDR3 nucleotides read TGTGCCAGCAGTCCAAGGGGTCAGCCCCAGCATTTT.

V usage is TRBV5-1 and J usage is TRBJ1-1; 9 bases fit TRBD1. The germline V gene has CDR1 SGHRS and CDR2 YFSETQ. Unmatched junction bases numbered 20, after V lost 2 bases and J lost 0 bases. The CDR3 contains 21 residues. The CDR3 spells CASSFYLGTGISETMNTEAFF. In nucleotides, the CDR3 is TGCGCCAGCAGCTTCTATCTCGGGACAGGGATCTCGGAGACTATGAACACTGAAGCTTTCTTT.

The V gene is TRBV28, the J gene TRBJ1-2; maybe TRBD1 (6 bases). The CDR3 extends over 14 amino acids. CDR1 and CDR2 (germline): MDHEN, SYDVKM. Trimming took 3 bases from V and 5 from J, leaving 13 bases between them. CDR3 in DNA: TGTGCCAGCAGTTTCGGGACACTTGTTTATGGCTACACCTTC. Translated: CASSFGTLVYGYTF.

In DNA form, the CDR3 reads TGTGCCAGCAGCCCCACGAGCGTTGGAGAGCAGTTCTTC. Protein sequence: CASSPTSVGEQFF. This chain connects TRBV7-3 to TRBJ2-1; D is undetermined. The CDR3 runs to 13 residues. The V end was cut by 5 bases, the J end by 10 bases, with 15 bases between. Germline V gene sequence: CDR1 SGHTA, CDR2 FQGTGA.

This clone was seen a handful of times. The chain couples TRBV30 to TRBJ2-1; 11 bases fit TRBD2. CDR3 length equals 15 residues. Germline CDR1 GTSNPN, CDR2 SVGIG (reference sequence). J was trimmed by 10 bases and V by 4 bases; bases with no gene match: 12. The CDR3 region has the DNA TGTGCCTGGACCCCGGTTAGCGGGAGGGCCGGGGAGCAGTTCTTC. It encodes CAWTPVSGRAGEQFF.

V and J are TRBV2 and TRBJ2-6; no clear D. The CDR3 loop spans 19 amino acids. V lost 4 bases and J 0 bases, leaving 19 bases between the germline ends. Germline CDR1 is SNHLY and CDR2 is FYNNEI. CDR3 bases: TGTGCCAGCAGTGGTATTCAGGCAGGAATAAGCTCTGGGGCCAACGTCCTGACTTTC. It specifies CASSGIQAGISSGANVLTF. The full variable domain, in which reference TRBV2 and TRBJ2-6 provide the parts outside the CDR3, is EPEVTQTPSHQVTQMGQEVILRCVPISNHLYFYWYRQILGQKVEFLVSFYNNEISEKSEIFDDQFSVERPDGSNFTLKIRSTKLEDSAMYFCASSGIQAGISSGANVLTFGAGSRLTVL.

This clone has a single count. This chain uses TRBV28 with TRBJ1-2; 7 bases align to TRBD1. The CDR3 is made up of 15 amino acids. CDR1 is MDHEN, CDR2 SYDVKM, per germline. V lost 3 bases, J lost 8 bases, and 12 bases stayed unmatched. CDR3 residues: CASSLGGYRGRGYTF. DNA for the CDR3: TGTGCCAGCAGTTTGGGGGGATACAGGGGAAGGGGCTACACCTTC.

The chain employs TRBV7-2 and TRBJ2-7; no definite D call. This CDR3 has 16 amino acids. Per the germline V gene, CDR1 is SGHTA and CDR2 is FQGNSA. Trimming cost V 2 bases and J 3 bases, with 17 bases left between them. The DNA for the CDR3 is TGTGCCAGCAGCTTAAGCCTTTCCCAACCTGGCTACGAGCAGTACTTC. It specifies CASSLSLSQPGYEQYF.

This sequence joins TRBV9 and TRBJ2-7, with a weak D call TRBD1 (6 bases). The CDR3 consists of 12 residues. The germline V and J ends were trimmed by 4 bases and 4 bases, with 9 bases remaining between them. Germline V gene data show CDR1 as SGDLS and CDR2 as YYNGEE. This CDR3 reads CASSRQGYEQYF. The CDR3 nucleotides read TGTGCCAGCAGCAGGCAGGGGTACGAGCAGTACTTC. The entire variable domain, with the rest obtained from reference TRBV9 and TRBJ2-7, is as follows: DSGVTQTPKHLITATGQRVTLRCSPRSGDLSVYWYQQSLDQGLQFLIQYYNGEERAKGNILERFSAQQFPDLHSELNLSSLELGDSALYFCASSRQGYEQYFGPGTRLTVT.

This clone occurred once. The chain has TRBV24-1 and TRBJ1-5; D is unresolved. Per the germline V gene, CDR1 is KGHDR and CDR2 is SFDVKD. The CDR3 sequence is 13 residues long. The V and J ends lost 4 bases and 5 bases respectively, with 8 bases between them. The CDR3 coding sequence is TGTGCCACCAGTGACCGGGTCTATCAGCCCCAGCATTTT. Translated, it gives CATSDRVYQPQHF.

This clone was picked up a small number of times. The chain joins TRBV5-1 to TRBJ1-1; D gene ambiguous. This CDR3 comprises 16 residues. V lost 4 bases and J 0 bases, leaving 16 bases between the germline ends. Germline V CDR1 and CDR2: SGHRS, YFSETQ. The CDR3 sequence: CASSLGHGGLNTEAFF. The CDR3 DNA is TGCGCCAGCAGCCTTGGTCATGGAGGGCTGAACACTGAAGCTTTCTTT.

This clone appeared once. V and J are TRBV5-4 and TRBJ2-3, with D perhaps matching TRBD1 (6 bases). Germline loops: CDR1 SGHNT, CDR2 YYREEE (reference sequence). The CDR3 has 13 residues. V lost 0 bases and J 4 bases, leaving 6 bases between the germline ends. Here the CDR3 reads CASSLDRADTQYF. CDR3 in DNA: TGTGCCAGCAGCTTGGACAGGGCAGATACGCAGTATTTT.

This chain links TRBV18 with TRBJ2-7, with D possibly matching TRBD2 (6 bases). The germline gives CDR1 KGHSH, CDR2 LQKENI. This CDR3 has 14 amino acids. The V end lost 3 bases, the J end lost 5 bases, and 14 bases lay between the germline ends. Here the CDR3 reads CASSPLRGLNEQYF. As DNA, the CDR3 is TGTGCCAGCTCACCGCTCAGAGGACTAAACGAGCAGTACTTC.